A selection of T cell receptor beta chains follows, all from one sample in a study of vaccination and CD4 T cells after COVID-19. TCRdb independently ran MiXCR on the PCR reads; one entry per CDR3 protein. The sample has over 20,000 distinct CDR3 sequences, 30% to 45% seen once. Their cognate antigens are unknown. Sequenced here: CD4+ T cells from blood, cultured in vitro, sampled about 7 months after SARS-CoV-2 vaccination. These receptors were obtained from a human donor who had recovered from COVID-19. Each CDR3 is given with its conserved first and last residue. D genes are given only for firm matches. Expanded clones are given a class, and other clones once, few, many or no size at all.

j_call: TRBJ2-1; d_call: TRBD2; v_call: TRBV28; clone_size: .; cdr3_nt: TGTGCCAGCAGTCCGGGGCCGGGAGGGCTCTACAATGAGCAGTTCTTC; cdr3_aa: CASSPGPGGLYNEQFF
j_call: TRBJ2-7; d_call: .; v_call: TRBV20-1; clone_size: few; cdr3_nt: TGCAGTGCTAGAGATATACACGAGCAGTACTTC; cdr3_aa: CSARDIHEQYF
j_call: TRBJ2-7; d_call: TRBD2; v_call: TRBV7-8; clone_size: .; cdr3_nt: TGTGCCAGCAGCGGAATAGCGGGATTAACCTACGAGCAGTACTTC; cdr3_aa: CASSGIAGLTYEQYF
j_call: TRBJ1-6; d_call: TRBD1; v_call: TRBV20-1; clone_size: .; cdr3_nt: TGCAGTGCTAGTTTAACTACCGGACAGGGTATATCACCCCTCCACTTT; cdr3_aa: CSASLTTGQGISPLHF
j_call: TRBJ2-2; d_call: TRBD1; v_call: TRBV20-1; clone_size: few; cdr3_nt: TGCAGTGCTAGGGGGACAGATAACACCGGGGAGCTGTTTTTT; cdr3_aa: CSARGTDNTGELFF
j_call: TRBJ1-2; d_call: .; v_call: TRBV20-1; clone_size: few; cdr3_nt: TGCAGTGCTAAAACAGACTCAGGAGATGGCTACACCTTC; cdr3_aa: CSAKTDSGDGYTF
j_call: TRBJ2-5; d_call: TRBD2; v_call: TRBV5-4; clone_size: .; cdr3_nt: TGTGCCAGCAGCCCGGGACTAGAAAGAGAGACCCAGTACTTC; cdr3_aa: CASSPGLERETQYF
j_call: TRBJ2-2; d_call: .; v_call: TRBV7-2; clone_size: .; cdr3_nt: TGTGCCAGCAGCTTAGTAGGGCGGACGAACACCGGGGAGCTGTTTTTT; cdr3_aa: CASSLVGRTNTGELFF
j_call: TRBJ1-5; d_call: TRBD1; v_call: TRBV4-3; clone_size: few; cdr3_nt: TGCGCCAGCAGCCAGGACAGGAGGCAGCCCCAGCATTTT; cdr3_aa: CASSQDRRQPQHF
j_call: TRBJ2-7; d_call: TRBD2; v_call: TRBV29-1; clone_size: .; cdr3_nt: TGCAGCGTTAGGGATCCCAGCGGGAGCTACGAGCAGTACTTC; cdr3_aa: CSVRDPSGSYEQYF
j_call: TRBJ2-1; d_call: .; v_call: TRBV10-3; clone_size: .; cdr3_nt: TGTGCCATCAGTGAGCCCCAGTTAAGCTACAATGAGCAGTTCTTC; cdr3_aa: CAISEPQLSYNEQFF
j_call: TRBJ1-5; d_call: .; v_call: TRBV7-9; clone_size: few; cdr3_nt: TGTGCCAGCAGCTTTCTGGGGGTTGAGCCCCAGCATTTT; cdr3_aa: CASSFLGVEPQHF
j_call: TRBJ2-7; d_call: .; v_call: TRBV7-8; clone_size: .; cdr3_nt: TGTGCCAGCAGCTTAGCGACGATAGACGAGCAGTACTTC; cdr3_aa: CASSLATIDEQYF
j_call: TRBJ2-5; d_call: .; v_call: TRBV4-1; clone_size: few; cdr3_nt: TGCGCCAGCAGCCAAGAGGGGGCGCAAGAGACCCAGTACTTC; cdr3_aa: CASSQEGAQETQYF
j_call: TRBJ2-5; d_call: TRBD2; v_call: TRBV29-1; clone_size: .; cdr3_nt: TGCAGCGTCAAGCGGGGGGGGGAAGAGACCCAGTACTTC; cdr3_aa: CSVKRGGEETQYF
j_call: TRBJ2-7; d_call: TRBD2; v_call: TRBV20-1; clone_size: few; cdr3_nt: TGCAGTGCATCGAACAGGCGGGAGGGGACCTACGAGCAGTACTTC; cdr3_aa: CSASNRREGTYEQYF
j_call: TRBJ2-3; d_call: TRBD2; v_call: TRBV20-1; clone_size: few; cdr3_nt: TGCAGTGCGCGGGGGACTAGCGGCTACACAGATACGCAGTATTTT; cdr3_aa: CSARGTSGYTDTQYF
j_call: TRBJ2-1; d_call: .; v_call: TRBV7-8; clone_size: few; cdr3_nt: TGTGCCAGCAGCTGGCAATCCGGGACACTTTACAATGAGCAGTTCTTC; cdr3_aa: CASSWQSGTLYNEQFF
j_call: TRBJ2-1; d_call: .; v_call: TRBV20-1; clone_size: .; cdr3_nt: TGCAGTGCTAGAGATCCAGGACCTAGTGGGAGGAATGAGCAGTTCTTC; cdr3_aa: CSARDPGPSGRNEQFF
j_call: TRBJ2-5; d_call: .; v_call: TRBV18; clone_size: few; cdr3_nt: TGTGCCAGCTCACCACTCACTAGCTTTGAGACCCAGTACTTC; cdr3_aa: CASSPLTSFETQYF
j_call: TRBJ1-1; d_call: .; v_call: TRBV27; clone_size: few; cdr3_nt: TGTGCCAGCAGGGGTCAGGGTTTCGGGGCTTTCTTT; cdr3_aa: CASRGQGFGAFF
j_call: TRBJ2-7; d_call: TRBD2; v_call: TRBV20-1; clone_size: .; cdr3_nt: TGCAGTGCTAGGCGCGGACTAGCGGGAGGCCTTTCCGAGCAGTACTTC; cdr3_aa: CSARRGLAGGLSEQYF
j_call: TRBJ1-1; d_call: .; v_call: TRBV6-5; clone_size: .; cdr3_nt: TGTGCCAGCAGTTATCGGATGGGAAGGACTGAAGCTTTCTTT; cdr3_aa: CASSYRMGRTEAFF
j_call: TRBJ2-5; d_call: .; v_call: TRBV6-1; clone_size: few; cdr3_nt: TGTGCCAGCAGTGTAACTCTTACTTCCACCCAGTACTTC; cdr3_aa: CASSVTLTSTQYF
j_call: TRBJ2-5; d_call: .; v_call: TRBV29-1; clone_size: .; cdr3_nt: TGCAGCGTTGAAGATAGTGGAGGGGGCACGACCCAGTACTTC; cdr3_aa: CSVEDSGGGTTQYF
j_call: TRBJ1-2; d_call: .; v_call: TRBV7-2; clone_size: few; cdr3_nt: TGTGCCAGCAGCCGACGTGCGGACTATGGCTACACCTTC; cdr3_aa: CASSRRADYGYTF
j_call: TRBJ2-2; d_call: TRBD1; v_call: TRBV28; clone_size: .; cdr3_nt: TGTGCCACCACCCGGACAGGGGTTTACACCGGGGAGCTGTTTTTT; cdr3_aa: CATTRTGVYTGELFF
j_call: TRBJ1-3; d_call: .; v_call: TRBV6-1; clone_size: few; cdr3_nt: TGTGCCAGCAGTGAACCCCCACTAACCATATATTTT; cdr3_aa: CASSEPPLTIYF
j_call: TRBJ2-6; d_call: .; v_call: TRBV28; clone_size: .; cdr3_nt: TGTGCCAGCAGCTCCTTGGCCCTCTCTGGGGCCAACGTCCTGACTTTC; cdr3_aa: CASSSLALSGANVLTF
j_call: TRBJ2-7; d_call: TRBD2; v_call: TRBV20-1; clone_size: few; cdr3_nt: TGCAGTGCTCGGGGACTAGCGGATTACGAGCAGTACTTC; cdr3_aa: CSARGLADYEQYF
j_call: TRBJ2-1; d_call: .; v_call: TRBV6-1; clone_size: .; cdr3_nt: TGTGCCAGCAGTGCGGGTATTGGCGGCCTGAGGGAGCAGTTCTTC; cdr3_aa: CASSAGIGGLREQFF
j_call: TRBJ2-5; d_call: TRBD1; v_call: TRBV29-1; clone_size: .; cdr3_nt: TGCAGCGCCTCCGGGACAGAACAAGAGACCCAGTACTTC; cdr3_aa: CSASGTEQETQYF
j_call: TRBJ2-1; d_call: .; v_call: TRBV24-1; clone_size: .; cdr3_nt: TGTGCCACCAGTGACATTAGCGGACCGTACAATGAGCAGTTCTTC; cdr3_aa: CATSDISGPYNEQFF
j_call: TRBJ1-5; d_call: .; v_call: TRBV7-6; clone_size: once; cdr3_nt: TGTGCCAGCAGCTTATACAGGGATCAGCCCCAGCATTTT; cdr3_aa: CASSLYRDQPQHF
j_call: TRBJ2-7; d_call: .; v_call: TRBV5-5; clone_size: once; cdr3_nt: TGTGCCAGCAGCTTTGCCCCTACTCTAGCCTACGAGCAGTACTTC; cdr3_aa: CASSFAPTLAYEQYF
j_call: TRBJ1-2; d_call: .; v_call: TRBV7-2; clone_size: .; cdr3_nt: TGTGCCAGCAGTAAGGGGCTGGGCTACACCTTC; cdr3_aa: CASSKGLGYTF
j_call: TRBJ2-5; d_call: TRBD1; v_call: TRBV28; clone_size: .; cdr3_nt: TGTGCCAGCAGGCAACAGGGGTACTACCAAGAGACCCAGTACTTC; cdr3_aa: CASRQQGYYQETQYF
j_call: TRBJ1-2; d_call: .; v_call: TRBV7-2; clone_size: .; cdr3_nt: TGTGCCAGCAGCTTTAGGGACGGCACTAACTATGGCTACACCTTC; cdr3_aa: CASSFRDGTNYGYTF
j_call: TRBJ2-7; d_call: .; v_call: TRBV28; clone_size: .; cdr3_nt: TGTGCCAGCACCCAAGGGGGGGCCAAATCCTACGAGCAGTACTTC; cdr3_aa: CASTQGGAKSYEQYF
j_call: TRBJ2-7; d_call: .; v_call: TRBV24-1; clone_size: .; cdr3_nt: TGTGCCTTATTTCCGGACTACGAGCAGTACTTC; cdr3_aa: CALFPDYEQYF
j_call: TRBJ1-1; d_call: .; v_call: TRBV6-1; clone_size: few; cdr3_nt: TGTGCCAGCATAAGGGCGTCGAACACTGAAGCTTTCTTT; cdr3_aa: CASIRASNTEAFF
j_call: TRBJ2-3; d_call: .; v_call: TRBV20-1; clone_size: few; cdr3_nt: TGCAGTAGTCAGTGGGGATGGGTTAATACAGATACGCAGTATTTT; cdr3_aa: CSSQWGWVNTDTQYF
j_call: TRBJ2-5; d_call: TRBD1; v_call: TRBV27; clone_size: .; cdr3_nt: TGTGCCAGCAGTACCCCGGACAGGGTTGCGACCCAGTACTTC; cdr3_aa: CASSTPDRVATQYF
j_call: TRBJ2-5; d_call: .; v_call: TRBV30; clone_size: .; cdr3_nt: TGTGCCTGGAGTATCGGGAGTAAGTCGGCCCAGTACTTC; cdr3_aa: CAWSIGSKSAQYF
j_call: TRBJ2-6; d_call: .; v_call: TRBV7-9; clone_size: few; cdr3_nt: TGTGCCAGCAGCGGCTCTGGGGCCAACGTCCTGACTTTC; cdr3_aa: CASSGSGANVLTF
j_call: TRBJ2-7; d_call: .; v_call: TRBV7-9; clone_size: .; cdr3_nt: TGTGCCAGCAGCTCCGGCGGGGCAGACTACGAGCAGTACTTC; cdr3_aa: CASSSGGADYEQYF
j_call: TRBJ2-7; d_call: .; v_call: TRBV5-4; clone_size: .; cdr3_nt: TGTGCCAGCAGTCCCCGGGTAGGAGCAGTTGGGTACGAGCAGTACTTC; cdr3_aa: CASSPRVGAVGYEQYF
j_call: TRBJ2-7; d_call: .; v_call: TRBV20-1; clone_size: .; cdr3_nt: TGCAGTGCTAGACAGACGCACGAGCAGTACTTC; cdr3_aa: CSARQTHEQYF
j_call: TRBJ2-7; d_call: TRBD2; v_call: TRBV6-2/TRBV6-3; clone_size: .; cdr3_nt: TGTGCCAGCAGGCGGTCAGGACTAGCAGACGAGCAGTACTTC; cdr3_aa: CASRRSGLADEQYF
j_call: TRBJ1-1; d_call: .; v_call: TRBV19; clone_size: .; cdr3_nt: TGTGCCAGTAGTATAATCCCCGGGGAGAACACTGAAGCTTTCTTT; cdr3_aa: CASSIIPGENTEAFF
j_call: TRBJ1-5; d_call: .; v_call: TRBV6-1; clone_size: .; cdr3_nt: TGTGCCAGCACATGGGGGCAGGGCGGCCAGCCCCAGCATTTT; cdr3_aa: CASTWGQGGQPQHF
j_call: TRBJ2-7; d_call: .; v_call: TRBV4-2; clone_size: .; cdr3_nt: TGTGCCAGCAGTCACAGCGGCTCCTACGAGCAGTACTTC; cdr3_aa: CASSHSGSYEQYF
j_call: TRBJ2-7; d_call: .; v_call: TRBV6-1; clone_size: .; cdr3_nt: TGTGCCAGCAGGGCCACAGGGCCCTACGAGCAGTACTTC; cdr3_aa: CASRATGPYEQYF
j_call: TRBJ1-6; d_call: .; v_call: TRBV5-5; clone_size: .; cdr3_nt: TGTGCCAGCAGCTTGGTTGGGGGATCACCCCTCCACTTT; cdr3_aa: CASSLVGGSPLHF